This T cell receptor (beta chain) was recovered during a study of PD-1 blockade in mismatch repair-deficient tumors. Study observations and caveats: Rapid post-treatment expansion, then contraction, generally preceding radiologic response, marked tumor-resident clones.

PCR or immunohistochemistry showed mismatch repair deficiency in every enrolled patient. TCRs were sequenced from a few patients responding to pembrolizumab. Germline values: CDR1 SGHRS, CDR2 YFSETQ. The V end was cut by 1 base, the J end by 8 bases, with 7 bases between. The CDR3 has 12 residues. Using immunoSEQ multiplex PCR, the repertoire was profiled, and TCRdb retains in-frame clones only, with some absent. The sample consists of 120,000 or so clones, roughly 90% of them appearing once. With respect to this clone: Its antigen remains unknown.

V and J are TRBV5-1 and TRBJ2-1, with unresolved D. The TCR originated in an adult with mismatch repair-deficient cancer. The specimen comprised peripheral blood, sampled 70 to 73 weeks after starting pembrolizumab. For the CDR3, the DNA is TGCGCCAGCAGCTTGTTAAGGGATGAGCAGTTCTTC. This encodes CASSLLRDEQFF.